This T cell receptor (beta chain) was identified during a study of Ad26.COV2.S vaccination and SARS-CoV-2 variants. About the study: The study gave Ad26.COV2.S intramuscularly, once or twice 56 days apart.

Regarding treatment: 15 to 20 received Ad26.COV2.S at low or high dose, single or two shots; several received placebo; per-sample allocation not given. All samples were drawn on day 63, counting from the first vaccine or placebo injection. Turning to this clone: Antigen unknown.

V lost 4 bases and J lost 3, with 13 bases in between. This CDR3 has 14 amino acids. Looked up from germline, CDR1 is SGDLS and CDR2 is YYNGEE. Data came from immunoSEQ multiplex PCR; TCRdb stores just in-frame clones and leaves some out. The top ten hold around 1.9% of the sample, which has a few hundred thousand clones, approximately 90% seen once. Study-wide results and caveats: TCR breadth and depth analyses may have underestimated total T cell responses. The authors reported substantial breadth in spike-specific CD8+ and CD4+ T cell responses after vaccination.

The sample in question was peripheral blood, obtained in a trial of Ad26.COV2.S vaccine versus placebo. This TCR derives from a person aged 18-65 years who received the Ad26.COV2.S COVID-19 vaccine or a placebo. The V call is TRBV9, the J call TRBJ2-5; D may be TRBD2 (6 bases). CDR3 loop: CASSPPGLKETQYF. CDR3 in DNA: TGTGCCAGCAGCCCACCGGGACTTAAAGAGACCCAGTACTTC. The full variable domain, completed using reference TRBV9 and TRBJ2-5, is DSGVTQTPKHLITATGQRVTLRCSPRSGDLSVYWYQQSLDQGLQFLIQYYNGEERAKGNILERFSAQQFPDLHSELNLSSLELGDSALYFCASSPPGLKETQYFGPGTRLLVL.